This TCR beta chain was identified during a study of T cells in Graves' hyperthyroidism and ophthalmopathy. Clinical symptoms, serum thyroxine, TRAb, thyroid ultrasound and orbital computed tomography established diagnosis. This sample holds PBMCs from roughly 10 ml fresh peripheral blood. There were TCR beta CDR3 regions amplified from RNA transcripts. The HTBI primer set served for first-round RT-PCR of the TCR CDR3. TCRdb redid the calling of the multiplex PCR reads with MiXCR, one entry per CDR3 protein. This table holds some 620,000 distinct CDR3 sequences, around 15% found once. Germline values: CDR1 SQVTM, CDR2 ANQGSEA. The CDR3 has 13 amino acids. Trimming removed 4 bases from V and 4 bases from J, with 13 bases in between.

The sequenced sample was blood. The TCR originated in a woman in her 30s with Graves' hyperthyroidism. The chain carries TRBV29-1 and TRBJ2-5; a possible D gene is TRBD2 (5 bases). CDR3 DNA sequence: TGCAGCGTTGTTAGAGGGCGAGCAGAGACCCAGTACTTC. Translated, it gives CSVVRGRAETQYF.